This TCR beta chain was retrieved from a study of T-cell reconstitution after alpha-beta-depleted transplantation in children. The length of the CDR3 is 16 residues. The V gene's germline CDR1 is SEHNR and CDR2 FQNEAQ (reference sequence). V was clipped by 1 base and J by 4 bases; unmatched bases: 7. Unique molecular identifiers were used in preparing the TCRbeta library. TCRdb re-called the PCR reads through MiXCR, storing one row per CDR3 protein. The sample has hundreds of thousands of distinct CDR3 sequences; roughly an eighth are singletons. The rearrangement links TRBV7-9 to TRBJ2-7; 10 bases line up with TRBD2. This receptor was taken from a human donor who donated a stem cell graft to a child with combined immunodeficiency. Sequencing used PBMCs from the stem cell graft donor, obtained from the stem cell graft. Here the CDR3 reads CASSLGASGSRYEQYF. The DNA for the CDR3 is TGTGCCAGCAGCTTAGGGGCTAGCGGGAGTCGGTACGAGCAGTACTTC.